Each of the 8 T cell receptor beta chains below was sequenced from the same sample in a study of blood T cell repertoires in COVID-19. The protocol was immunoSEQ multiplex PCR, while the TCRdb copy is restricted to in-frame clones and leaves out a portion. This table holds 100,000 to 150,000 clones, approximately 87% found once. Sequenced input: peripheral blood. The receptors originated from a man over 45 with acute or convalescent COVID-19.

The chain links TRBV7-9 to TRBJ1-4; 8 bases line up with TRBD1. V trimming: 4 bases; J trimming: 7 bases; junction bases outside the gene matches: 2. The CDR3 totals 13 residues. CDR1 and CDR2 (germline): SEHNR, FQNEAQ (reference sequence). DNA for the CDR3: TGTGCCAGCAGCTCGACAGGGGTTGAAAAACTGTTTTTT. Encoded protein: CASSSTGVEKLFF.

The V gene is TRBV19, the J gene TRBJ1-4; 8 positions match TRBD1. Trimming at V came to 3 bases and at J to 8 bases, leaving 8 bases not matched to a gene. Per the germline V gene, CDR1 is LNHDA and CDR2 is SQIVND (reference sequence). CDR3 length equals 15 residues. The CDR3 sequence: CASSMPGTGGEKLFF. Here the CDR3 DNA reads TGTGCCAGTAGTATGCCCGGGACAGGAGGAGAAAAACTGTTTTTT. The entire variable domain, with the rest obtained from reference TRBV19 and TRBJ1-4, is as follows: DGGITQSPKYLFRKEGQNVTLSCEQNLNHDAMYWYRQDPGQGLRLIYYSQIVNDFQKGDIAEGYSVSREKKESFPLTVTSAQKNPTAFYLCASSMPGTGGEKLFFGSGTQLSVL.

The rearrangement joins TRBV11-3 to TRBJ2-5; TRBD2 aligns across 12 bases. The CDR3 consists of 19 residues. The V and J ends lost 1 base and 5 bases, in that order; junction bases with no gene match: 14. Germline V gene sequence: CDR1 SGHNT, CDR2 YENEEA. CDR3 coding DNA: TGTGCCAGCAGCTTAGTAGGTGGTCTAGCGGGAGGGCCGGGGGAGACCCAGTACTTC. The encoded protein is CASSLVGGLAGGPGETQYF.

This clone showed up just once. The V and J genes are TRBV11-3 and TRBJ1-1; no clear D. CDR1 and CDR2 from the germline V gene are SGHNT and YENEEA. CDR3 size: 13 residues. V lost 5 bases and J lost 5, with 12 bases in between. CDR3 residues: CASSGGRRTEAFF. CDR3 sequence (DNA): TGTGCCAGCAGCGGCGGGAGAAGGACTGAAGCTTTCTTT.

This clone was seen a handful of times. This chain connects TRBV18 to TRBJ2-5; D is ambiguous. From germline, CDR1 is KGHSH and CDR2 LQKENI. Trimming pared 3 bases from V and 3 bases from J, leaving 8 bases between. The CDR3 runs 13 residues. CDR3 DNA sequence: TGTGCCAGCTCACCCGATTTAGAAGAGACCCAGTACTTC. Its protein is CASSPDLEETQYF.

V and J are TRBV27 and TRBJ2-1, with 8 bases aligning to TRBD1. The CDR3 loop spans 15 amino acids. In germline, CDR1 is MNHEY, CDR2 SMNVEV (reference sequence). Trimming cost V 7 bases and J 1 base; bases outside gene matches: 6. CDR3 DNA sequence: TGTGCCAGCACCCCGTACAGGGGGTCCTACAATGAGCAGTTCTTC. Translated, it gives CASTPYRGSYNEQFF.

The chain has TRBV7-2 and TRBJ2-2; D might be TRBD1 (6 bases). Per the germline V gene, CDR1 is SGHTA and CDR2 is FQGNSA. The V end lost 5 bases, the J end lost 7 bases, and 14 bases lay between the germline ends. The CDR3 has 14 amino acids. CDR3 DNA: TGTGCCAGCAGCCTTGGACGGGACATCGGGGAGCTGTTTTTT. It encodes CASSLGRDIGELFF.

As regards this clone: Different DNA sequences within this sample yield the same CDR3. This chain joins TRBV4-1 and TRBJ1-5; TRBD1 matches at 9 bases. V was pared by 0 bases and J by 0 bases, with 6 bases of the junction left unmatched. Germline V CDR1 and CDR2: MGHRA, YSYEKL. The CDR3 length is 18 residues. CDR3 nucleotides: TGCGCCAGCAGCCAAGATAGGACAGGGGTTTATAGCAATCAGCCCCAGCATTTT. Translation: CASSQDRTGVYSNQPQHF.